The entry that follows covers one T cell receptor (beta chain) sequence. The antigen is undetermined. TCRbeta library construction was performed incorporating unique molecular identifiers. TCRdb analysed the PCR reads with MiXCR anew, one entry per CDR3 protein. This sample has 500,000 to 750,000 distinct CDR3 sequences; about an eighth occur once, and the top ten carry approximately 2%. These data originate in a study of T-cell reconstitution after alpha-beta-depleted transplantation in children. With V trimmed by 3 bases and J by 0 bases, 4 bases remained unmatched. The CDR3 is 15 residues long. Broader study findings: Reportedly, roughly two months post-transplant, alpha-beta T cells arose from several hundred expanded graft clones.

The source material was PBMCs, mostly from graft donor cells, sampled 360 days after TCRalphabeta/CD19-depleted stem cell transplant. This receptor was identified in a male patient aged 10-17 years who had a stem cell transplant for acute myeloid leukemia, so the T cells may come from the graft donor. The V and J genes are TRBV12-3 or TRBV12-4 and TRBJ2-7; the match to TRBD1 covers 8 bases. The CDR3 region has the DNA TGTGCCAGCAGTTTGGGGACAGGTTTCTCCTACGAGCAGTACTTC. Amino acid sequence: CASSLGTGFSYEQYF.